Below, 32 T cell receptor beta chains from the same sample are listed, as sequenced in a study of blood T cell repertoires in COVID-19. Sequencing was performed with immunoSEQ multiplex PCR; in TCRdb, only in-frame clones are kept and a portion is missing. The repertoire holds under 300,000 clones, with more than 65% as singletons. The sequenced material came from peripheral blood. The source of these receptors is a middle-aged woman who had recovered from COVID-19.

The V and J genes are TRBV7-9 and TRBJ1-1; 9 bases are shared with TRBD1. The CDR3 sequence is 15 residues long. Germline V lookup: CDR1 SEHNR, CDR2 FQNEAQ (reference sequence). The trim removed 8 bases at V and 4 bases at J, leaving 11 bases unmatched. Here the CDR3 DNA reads TGTGCCAGCGGCGATACCGGGACAGGGTTCACTGAAGCTTTCTTT. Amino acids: CASGDTGTGFTEAFF.

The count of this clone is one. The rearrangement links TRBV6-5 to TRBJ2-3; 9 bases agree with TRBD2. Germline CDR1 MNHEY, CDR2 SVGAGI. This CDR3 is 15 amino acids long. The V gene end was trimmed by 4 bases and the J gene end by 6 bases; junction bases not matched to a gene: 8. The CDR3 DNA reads TGTGCCAGCAGTTTGTCGGCCAGCGGGGGGGATACGCAGTATTTT. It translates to CASSLSASGGDTQYF.

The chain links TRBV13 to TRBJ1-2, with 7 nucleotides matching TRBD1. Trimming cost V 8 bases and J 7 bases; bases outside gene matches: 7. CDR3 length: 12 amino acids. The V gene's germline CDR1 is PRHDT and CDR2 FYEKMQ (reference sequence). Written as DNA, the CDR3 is TGTGCCAGCCAACAGGGGAATATTGGCTACACCTTC. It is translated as CASQQGNIGYTF. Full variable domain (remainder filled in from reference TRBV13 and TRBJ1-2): AAGVIQSPRHLIKEKRETATLKCYPIPRHDTVYWYQQGPGQDPQFLISFYEKMQSDKGSIPDRFSAQQFSDYHSELNMSSLELGDSALYFCASQQGNIGYTFGSGTRLTVV.

CDR3 residues: CAGHRGGLTEAFF. The CDR3 region has the DNA TGTGCCGGACATAGGGGAGGGCTCACTGAAGCTTTCTTT. The chain couples TRBV5-6 to TRBJ1-1; a possible D gene is TRBD1 (5 bases). V gave up 10 bases and J gave up 4 bases, with 17 bases separating them. CDR1 and CDR2 (germline): SGHDT, YYEEEE. The CDR3 has 13 residues.

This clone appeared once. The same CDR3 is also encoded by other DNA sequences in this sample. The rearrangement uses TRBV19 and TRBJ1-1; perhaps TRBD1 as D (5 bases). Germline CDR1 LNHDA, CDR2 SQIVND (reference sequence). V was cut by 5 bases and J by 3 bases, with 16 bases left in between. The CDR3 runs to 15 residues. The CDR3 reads CASSPLDRVDTEAFF. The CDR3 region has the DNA TGTGCCAGTAGTCCGCTCGACAGAGTGGACACTGAAGCTTTCTTT.

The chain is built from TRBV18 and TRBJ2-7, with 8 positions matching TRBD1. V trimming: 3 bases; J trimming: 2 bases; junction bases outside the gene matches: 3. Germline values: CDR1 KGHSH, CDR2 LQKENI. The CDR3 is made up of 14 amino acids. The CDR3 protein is CASSPGQDAYEQYF. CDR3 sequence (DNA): TGTGCCAGCTCACCGGGACAGGATGCCTACGAGCAGTACTTC.

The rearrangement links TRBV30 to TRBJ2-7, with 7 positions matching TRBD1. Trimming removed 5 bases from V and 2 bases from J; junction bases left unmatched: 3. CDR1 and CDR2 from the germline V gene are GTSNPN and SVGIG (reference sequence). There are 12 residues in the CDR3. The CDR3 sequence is CAWDRDPYEQYF. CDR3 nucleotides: TGTGCCTGGGACAGGGATCCCTACGAGCAGTACTTC.

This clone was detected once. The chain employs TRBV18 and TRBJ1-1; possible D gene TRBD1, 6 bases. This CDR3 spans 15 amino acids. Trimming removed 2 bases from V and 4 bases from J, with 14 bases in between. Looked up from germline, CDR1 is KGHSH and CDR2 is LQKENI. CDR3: CASSPKGGFGTEAFF. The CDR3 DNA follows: TGTGCCAGCTCACCAAAAGGGGGTTTTGGCACTGAAGCTTTCTTT.

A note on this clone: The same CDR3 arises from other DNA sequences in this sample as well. CDR3 in DNA: TGTGCCAGCAGCCCCGGGACAGGGTATGCAGATACGCAGTATTTT. The encoded protein is CASSPGTGYADTQYF. V and J are TRBV7-2 and TRBJ2-3; 9 positions agree with TRBD1. CDR1 is SGHTA and CDR2 is FQGNSA in the germline V gene. This CDR3 region has 15 residues. Trimming cost V 5 bases and J 4 bases; bases outside gene matches: 7.

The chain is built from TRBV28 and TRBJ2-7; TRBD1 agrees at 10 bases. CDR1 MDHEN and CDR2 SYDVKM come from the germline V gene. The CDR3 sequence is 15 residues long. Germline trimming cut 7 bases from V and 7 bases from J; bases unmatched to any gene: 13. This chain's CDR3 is CASTDKDRGNVEQYF. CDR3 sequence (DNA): TGTGCCAGCACCGACAAGGACAGGGGGAATGTAGAGCAGTACTTC. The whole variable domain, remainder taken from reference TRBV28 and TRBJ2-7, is DVKVTQSSRYLVKRTGEKVFLECVQDMDHENMFWYRQDPGLGLRLIYFSYDVKMKEKGDIPEGYSVSREKKERFSLILESASTNQTSMYLCASTDKDRGNVEQYFGPGTRLTVT.

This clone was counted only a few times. In DNA, the CDR3 is TGCGCCAGCAGCACAGGACTAGCTACGAACACCGGGGAGCTGTTTTTT. This encodes CASSTGLATNTGELFF. V gene TRBV5-1 combines with J gene TRBJ2-2; 8 nucleotides align to TRBD2. The CDR3 has 16 amino acids. Germline assignment: CDR1 SGHRS and CDR2 YFSETQ. V gave up 4 bases and J gave up 0 bases; unmatched junction bases: 5.

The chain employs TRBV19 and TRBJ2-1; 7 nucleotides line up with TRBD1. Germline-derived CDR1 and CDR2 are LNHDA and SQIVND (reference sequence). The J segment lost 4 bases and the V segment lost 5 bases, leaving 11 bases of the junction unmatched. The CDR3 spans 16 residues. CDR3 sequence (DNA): TGTGCCAGTAGTCACGACAGGGTAGGGCCATACAATGAGCAGTTCTTC. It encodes CASSHDRVGPYNEQFF.

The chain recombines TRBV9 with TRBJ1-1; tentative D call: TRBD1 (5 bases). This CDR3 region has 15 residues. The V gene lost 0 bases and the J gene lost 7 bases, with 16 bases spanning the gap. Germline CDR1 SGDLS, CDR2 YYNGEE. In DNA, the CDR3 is TGTGCCAGCAGCGTAGGCAGCACAGCTACAGGTGAAGCTTTCTTT. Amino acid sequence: CASSVGSTATGEAFF.

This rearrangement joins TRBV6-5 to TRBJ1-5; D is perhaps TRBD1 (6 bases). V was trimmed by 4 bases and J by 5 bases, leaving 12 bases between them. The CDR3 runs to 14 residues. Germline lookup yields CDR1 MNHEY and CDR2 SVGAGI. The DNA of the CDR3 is TGTGCCAGCAGTTCCAGGGGCAGGGATCAGCCCCAGCATTTT. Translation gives CASSSRGRDQPQHF.

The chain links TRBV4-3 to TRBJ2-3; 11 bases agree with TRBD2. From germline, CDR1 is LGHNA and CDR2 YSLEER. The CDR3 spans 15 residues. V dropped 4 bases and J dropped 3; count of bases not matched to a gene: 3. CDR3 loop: CASSLGLAVTDTQYF. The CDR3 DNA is TGCGCCAGCAGCCTGGGACTAGCGGTAACAGATACGCAGTATTTT.

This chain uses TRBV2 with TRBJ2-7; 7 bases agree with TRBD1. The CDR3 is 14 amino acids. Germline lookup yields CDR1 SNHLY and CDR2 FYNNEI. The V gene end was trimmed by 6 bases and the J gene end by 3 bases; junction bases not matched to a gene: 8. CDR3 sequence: CASRKGQGVYEQYF. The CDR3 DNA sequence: TGTGCCAGCAGGAAAGGGCAGGGGGTCTACGAGCAGTACTTC.

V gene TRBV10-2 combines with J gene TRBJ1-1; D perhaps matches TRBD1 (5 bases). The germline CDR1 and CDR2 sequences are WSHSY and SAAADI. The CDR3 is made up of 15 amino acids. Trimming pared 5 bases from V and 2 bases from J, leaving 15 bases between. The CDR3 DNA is TGCGCCAGCAGTTCTCCGGGGACTATAAACACTGAAGCTTTCTTT. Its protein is CASSSPGTINTEAFF.

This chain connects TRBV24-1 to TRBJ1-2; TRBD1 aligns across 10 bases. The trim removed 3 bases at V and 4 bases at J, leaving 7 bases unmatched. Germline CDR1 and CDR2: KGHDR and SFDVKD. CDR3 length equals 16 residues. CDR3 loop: CATSDATTGGLYGYTF. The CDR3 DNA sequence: TGTGCCACCAGTGATGCGACGACAGGGGGCCTCTATGGCTACACCTTC.

CDR3 sequence: CASSAGDEAFF. The DNA for the CDR3 is TGCGCCAGCAGTGCTGGAGATGAAGCTTTCTTT. This chain joins TRBV10-1 and TRBJ1-1, with D unresolved. Germline CDR1 reads WNHNN; CDR2 reads SYGVQD (reference sequence). The CDR3 has 11 amino acids. Trimming shortened V by 4 bases and J by 7 bases, and 7 bases separated the two germline ends.

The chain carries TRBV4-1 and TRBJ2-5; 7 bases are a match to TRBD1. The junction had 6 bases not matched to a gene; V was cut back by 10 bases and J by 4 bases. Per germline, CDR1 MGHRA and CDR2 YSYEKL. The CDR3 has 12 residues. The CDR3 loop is CATQGQAETQYF. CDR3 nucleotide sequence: TGCGCCACCCAAGGACAGGCAGAGACCCAGTACTTC.

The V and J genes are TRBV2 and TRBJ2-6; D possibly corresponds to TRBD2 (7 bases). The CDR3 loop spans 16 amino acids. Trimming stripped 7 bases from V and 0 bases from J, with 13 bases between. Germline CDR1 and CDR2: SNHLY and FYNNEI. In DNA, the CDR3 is TGTGCCAGCATAAGGGGGGGTTTCTCTGGGGCCAACGTCCTGACTTTC. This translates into CASIRGGFSGANVLTF.

The CDR3 region is CASSGTFPEAFF. CDR3 nucleotides: TGTGCCAGCAGTGGGACATTCCCTGAAGCTTTCTTT. The chain is built from TRBV19 and TRBJ1-1; D might be TRBD1 (6 bases). Per germline, CDR1 LNHDA and CDR2 SQIVND (reference sequence). This CDR3 contains 12 residues. The germline V and J ends were trimmed by 9 bases and 6 bases, with 14 bases remaining between them.

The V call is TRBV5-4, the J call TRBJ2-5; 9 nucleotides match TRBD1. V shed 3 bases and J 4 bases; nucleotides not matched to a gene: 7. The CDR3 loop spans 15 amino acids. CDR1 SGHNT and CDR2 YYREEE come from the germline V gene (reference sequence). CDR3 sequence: CASSYHLTGGETQYF. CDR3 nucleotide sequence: TGTGCCAGCAGCTACCACTTGACAGGGGGAGAGACCCAGTACTTC.

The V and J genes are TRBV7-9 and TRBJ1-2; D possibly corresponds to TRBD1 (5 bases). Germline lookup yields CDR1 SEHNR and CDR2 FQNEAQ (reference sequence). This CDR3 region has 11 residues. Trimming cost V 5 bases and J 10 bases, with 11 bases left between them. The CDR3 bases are TGTGCCAGCAGCCAGGGCCCTTACTACACCTTC. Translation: CASSQGPYYTF.

The CDR3 nucleotides read TGCGCCAGCAGCCGTAGCGGACCCAACACCGGGGAGCTGTTTTTT. Translating gives CASSRSGPNTGELFF. The V call is TRBV5-1, the J call TRBJ2-2; possible D gene TRBD2, 6 bases. The CDR3 totals 15 residues. V was trimmed by 4 bases and J by 2 bases, leaving 12 bases between them. Per the germline V gene, CDR1 is SGHRS and CDR2 is YFSETQ.

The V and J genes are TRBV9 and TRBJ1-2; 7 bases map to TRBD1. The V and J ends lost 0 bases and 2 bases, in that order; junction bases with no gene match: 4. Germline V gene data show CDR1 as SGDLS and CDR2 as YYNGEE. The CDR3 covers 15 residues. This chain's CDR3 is CASSVGRGQNYGYTF. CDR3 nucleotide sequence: TGTGCCAGCAGCGTAGGACGGGGACAGAACTATGGCTACACCTTC.

In DNA, the CDR3 is TGCGCCAGCAGTTTAACAGGGCTACCGATGAACACTGAAGCTTTCTTT. This gives the protein CASSLTGLPMNTEAFF. The chain combines TRBV5-1 with TRBJ1-1; D is perhaps TRBD1 (6 bases). Trimming left V 5 bases short and J 0 bases short, with 17 bases between. CDR1 SGHRS and CDR2 YFSETQ come from the germline V gene. This CDR3 has 16 residues. The entire variable domain, with the rest obtained from reference TRBV5-1 and TRBJ1-1, is as follows: KAGVTQTPRYLIKTRGQQVTLSCSPISGHRSVSWYQQTPGQGLQFLFEYFSETQRNKGNFPGRFSGRQFSNSRSEMNVSTLELGDSALYLCASSLTGLPMNTEAFFGQGTRLTVV.

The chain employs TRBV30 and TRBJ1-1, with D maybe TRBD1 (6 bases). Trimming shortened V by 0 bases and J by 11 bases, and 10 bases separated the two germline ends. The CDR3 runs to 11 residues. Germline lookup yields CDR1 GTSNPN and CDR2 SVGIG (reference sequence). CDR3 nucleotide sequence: TGTGCCTGGAGTGTACAGGGTTGGGCTTTCTTT. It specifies CAWSVQGWAFF.

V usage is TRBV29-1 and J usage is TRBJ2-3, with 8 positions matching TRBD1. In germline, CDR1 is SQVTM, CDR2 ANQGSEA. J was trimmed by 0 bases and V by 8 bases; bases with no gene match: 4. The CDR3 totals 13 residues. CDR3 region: CSLRTGSTDTQYF. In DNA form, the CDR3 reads TGCAGCTTGCGGACAGGGAGCACAGATACGCAGTATTTT.

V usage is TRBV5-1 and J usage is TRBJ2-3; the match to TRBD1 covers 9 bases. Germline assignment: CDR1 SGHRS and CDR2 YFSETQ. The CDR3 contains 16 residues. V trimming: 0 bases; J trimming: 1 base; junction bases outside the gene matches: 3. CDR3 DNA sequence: TGCGCCAGCAGCTTGGGGACAGGGGACCGCACAGATACGCAGTATTTT. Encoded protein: CASSLGTGDRTDTQYF.

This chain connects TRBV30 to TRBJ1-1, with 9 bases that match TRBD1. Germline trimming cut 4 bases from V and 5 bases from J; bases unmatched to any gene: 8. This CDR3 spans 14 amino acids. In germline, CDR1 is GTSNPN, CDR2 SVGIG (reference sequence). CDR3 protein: CAWNRDRDGTEAFF. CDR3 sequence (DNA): TGTGCCTGGAATAGGGACAGGGATGGTACTGAAGCTTTCTTT. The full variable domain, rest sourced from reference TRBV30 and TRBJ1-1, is SQTIHQWPATLVQPVGSPLSLECTVEGTSNPNLYWYRQAAGRGLQLLFYSVGIGQISSEVPQNLSASRPQDRQFILSSKKLLLSDSGFYLCAWNRDRDGTEAFFGQGTRLTVV.

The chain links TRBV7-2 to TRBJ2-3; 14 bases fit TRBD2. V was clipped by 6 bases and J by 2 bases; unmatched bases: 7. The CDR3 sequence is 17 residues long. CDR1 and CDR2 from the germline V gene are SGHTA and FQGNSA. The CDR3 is CASRHTGLAGATDTQYF. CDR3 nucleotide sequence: TGTGCCAGCAGACACACGGGACTAGCGGGGGCCACAGATACGCAGTATTTT.